The clone carrying this T cell receptor (beta chain) was observed a few times. The data derive from a study of T cells in Graves' hyperthyroidism and ophthalmopathy. It was 10 ml of fresh peripheral blood that supplied the PBMCs. Researchers took RNA transcripts and amplified the TCR beta CDR3 regions from them. The HTBI primer set was used in a first-round RT-PCR of the TCR CDR3. In TCRdb, the multiplex PCR reads were re-called with MiXCR into one record per CDR3 protein. The table records roughly 300,000 distinct CDR3 sequences, 21% of them present only once. The CDR3 totals 14 residues. CDR1 and CDR2 from the germline V gene are SGHRS and YFSETQ. Trimming removed 2 bases from V and 5 bases from J; junction bases left unmatched: 4.

The sequenced sample consisted of blood. The TCR originated in a woman between 50 and 59 years old with Graves' hyperthyroidism. The chain carries TRBV5-1 and TRBJ1-5, with 7 bases aligning to TRBD1. The CDR3 DNA follows: TGCGCCAGCAGCTTTTCAGGGACAGATCAGCCCCAGCATTTT. Residues: CASSFSGTDQPQHF.